The rows below give T cell receptor beta chains drawn from one sample of a study of blood T cells in healthy people across ages. TCRdb reprocessed the 5' RACE reads via MiXCR and lists one record per CDR3 protein. The data contain about 1.7 million distinct CDR3 sequences, under 30% of them singletons. Sample: blood. These receptors were collected from a woman aged 30 to 39 in good health. CDR3s include the opening cysteine and the closing phenylalanine or tryptophan. The D gene is left open where the match is weak. Size is stated for part of the rows, as once, few or many counts, or as a class when the clone is expanded.

J,size,length,V,D,CDR3,DNA
TRBJ1-2,NA,15,TRBV11-2,NA,CASSPDSRDTYSYTF,TGTGCCAGCAGCCCCGATAGCCGGGACACCTATAGCTACACCTTC
TRBJ2-1,NA,13,TRBV29-1,TRBD2,CSVVGGRFNEQFF,TGCAGCGTAGTGGGCGGGAGGTTCAATGAGCAGTTCTTC
TRBJ2-1,NA,13,TRBV7-2,NA,CASSRPQYNGQFF,TGTGCCAGCAGCCGCCCCCAGTACAATGGGCAGTTCTTC
TRBJ1-5,NA,16,TRBV3-1,TRBD1,CASSQAGGDRNQPQHF,TGTGCCAGCAGCCAAGCAGGGGGGGATCGGAATCAGCCCCAGCATTTT
TRBJ1-1,NA,13,TRBV29-1,NA,CSATGRGSTEAFF,TGCAGCGCAACAGGCCGGGGAAGCACTGAAGCTTTCTTT
TRBJ2-7,NA,15,TRBV2,TRBD2,CASKPTSGTPREQYF,TGTGCCAGCAAGCCGACTAGCGGGACCCCTCGCGAGCAGTACTTC
TRBJ2-7,NA,15,TRBV5-8,TRBD2,CASSFGRGAAYEQYF,TGTGCCAGCAGCTTTGGGCGGGGGGCGGCCTACGAGCAGTACTTC
TRBJ2-1,NA,17,TRBV2,TRBD2,CASTPGLAGGNPNEQFF,TGTGCCAGCACTCCGGGACTAGCGGGAGGTAACCCTAATGAGCAGTTCTTC
TRBJ2-1,NA,12,TRBV7-2,NA,CASRGGNIEQFF,TGTGCCAGCAGGGGGGGAAATATTGAGCAGTTCTTC
TRBJ2-5,many,13,TRBV24-1,NA,CATSGGAEETQYF,TGTGCCACCAGTGGGGGGGCCGAAGAGACCCAGTACTTC
TRBJ1-2,few,17,TRBV7-2,NA,CASSPISGTMEFYGYTF,TGTGCCAGCAGCCCAATTTCCGGGACGATGGAGTTCTATGGCTACACCTTC
TRBJ1-2,many,13,TRBV5-1,TRBD1,CASSVLQGYGYTF,TGCGCCAGCAGCGTCTTACAGGGGTATGGCTACACCTTC
TRBJ1-2,NA,15,TRBV7-2,TRBD1,CASSLGPGQGSGYTF,TGTGCCAGCAGCTTGGGACCGGGACAGGGGTCCGGCTACACCTTC
TRBJ2-1,few,12,TRBV29-1,TRBD1,CSASTGSHEQFF,TGCAGCGCTTCGACAGGGTCCCATGAGCAGTTCTTC
TRBJ1-5,NA,14,TRBV20-1,NA,CSARVMGSNQPQHF,TGCAGTGCTAGAGTTATGGGGAGCAATCAGCCCCAGCATTTT
TRBJ2-7,NA,15,TRBV7-2,NA,CASSLSGGGMDEQYF,TGTGCCAGCAGCTTATCCGGTGGTGGCATGGACGAGCAGTACTTC
TRBJ2-7,few,14,TRBV6-6,NA,CASRKGRTTYEQYF,TGTGCCAGCCGAAAGGGGAGGACAACCTACGAGCAGTACTTC
TRBJ2-7,NA,14,TRBV7-6,NA,CASSLGEDSYEQYF,TGTGCCAGCAGCTTAGGTGAGGATAGCTACGAGCAGTACTTC
TRBJ2-6,NA,19,TRBV11-2,NA,CASSSPWGYDLSGANVLTF,TGTGCCAGCAGCTCTCCTTGGGGATATGACCTCTCTGGGGCCAACGTCCTGACTTTC
TRBJ2-4,many,14,TRBV20-1,NA,CSARPGDGKNIQYF,TGCAGTGCTAGGCCTGGGGATGGCAAAAACATTCAGTACTTC
TRBJ1-1,NA,14,TRBV9,NA,CASSVDEGKTEAFF,TGTGCCAGCAGCGTAGACGAGGGGAAGACTGAAGCTTTCTTT
TRBJ2-7,many,16,TRBV9,TRBD2,CASSVSGGAIAHEQYF,TGTGCCAGCAGCGTGAGCGGGGGGGCCATTGCCCACGAGCAGTACTTC
TRBJ1-5,NA,13,TRBV10-2,TRBD1,CASWTGRGGPQHF,TGCGCCAGTTGGACAGGCCGGGGGGGGCCCCAGCATTTT
TRBJ1-2,few,13,TRBV10-1,NA,CASSEGPTTGYTF,TGCGCCAGCAGTGAAGGACCTACCACTGGCTACACCTTC
TRBJ2-6,NA,19,TRBV12-3/TRBV12-4,TRBD1,CASSRQGSHTFSGANVLTF,TGTGCCAGCAGTCGACAGGGGTCCCATACTTTCTCTGGGGCCAACGTCCTGACTTTC
TRBJ2-3,NA,12,TRBV20-1,NA,CSAGGFTDTQYF,TGCAGTGCCGGCGGATTCACAGATACGCAGTATTTT
TRBJ2-4,NA,15,TRBV7-3,NA,CASSSQGGSFNEQYF,TGTGCCAGCAGCTCACAGGGTGGTTCTTTCAATGAGCAGTACTTC
TRBJ2-3,NA,15,TRBV6-1,NA,CASSTLRGRKDTQYF,TGTGCCAGCAGTACCTTACGGGGGCGAAAAGATACGCAGTATTTT
TRBJ1-5,few,14,TRBV6-5,NA,CASSYRERGQPQHF,TGTGCCAGCAGTTACCGTGAGAGGGGTCAGCCCCAGCATTTT
TRBJ1-3,few,16,TRBV7-2,TRBD1,CASSAGTGSSGNTIYF,TGTGCCAGCAGCGCCGGGACAGGGAGCTCTGGAAACACCATATATTTT
TRBJ2-1,NA,14,TRBV20-1,NA,CSASESSSYNEQFF,TGCAGTGCCTCCGAGTCAAGCTCCTACAATGAGCAGTTCTTC
TRBJ1-6,NA,13,TRBV14,NA,CASSRGANSPLHF,TGTGCCAGCAGCCGGGGCGCTAATTCACCCCTCCACTTT
TRBJ2-1,NA,11,TRBV7-9,NA,CATGPRNEQFF,TGTGCCACGGGACCCCGCAATGAGCAGTTCTTC
TRBJ2-7,NA,13,TRBV10-3,NA,CAIGTRGSYEQYF,TGTGCCATCGGGACAAGGGGATCCTACGAGCAGTACTTC
TRBJ2-3,once,16,TRBV10-2,TRBD1,CASIPRDRGFPDTQYF,TGCGCCAGCATACCTCGGGACAGGGGTTTTCCAGATACGCAGTATTTT
TRBJ1-2,few,14,TRBV12-3/TRBV12-4,TRBD1,CASSLGQGAHGYTF,TGTGCCAGCAGTTTGGGACAGGGGGCGCATGGCTACACCTTC
TRBJ2-5,NA,14,TRBV10-3,NA,CAIRGGGFGETQYF,TGTGCCATCAGGGGGGGCGGCTTCGGAGAGACCCAGTACTTC
TRBJ2-1,few,16,TRBV7-9,TRBD2,CASSPFSASGNNEQFF,TGTGCCAGCAGCCCCTTCTCGGCTAGCGGTAACAATGAGCAGTTCTTC
TRBJ2-7,NA,15,TRBV7-2,NA,CASSLSVRDSYEQYF,TGTGCCAGCAGCTTATCCGTCAGGGACTCCTACGAGCAGTACTTC
TRBJ1-1,NA,14,TRBV7-8,NA,CASSVDRRNTEAFF,TGTGCCAGCAGCGTCGACAGGAGGAACACTGAAGCTTTCTTT
TRBJ2-2,few,15,TRBV12-3/TRBV12-4,NA,CASSPQMSRTGELFF,TGTGCCAGCAGTCCTCAAATGTCTAGGACCGGGGAGCTGTTTTTT
TRBJ1-2,NA,16,TRBV5-1,TRBD1,CASSLGQGAPAYGYTF,TGCGCCAGCAGCTTGGGACAGGGGGCCCCAGCCTATGGCTACACCTTC
TRBJ2-1,few,14,TRBV7-8,NA,CASSLASLPREQFF,TGTGCCAGCAGCTTAGCGAGTTTGCCTAGGGAGCAGTTCTTC
TRBJ2-7,few,15,TRBV7-2,TRBD2,CASSMGLAGRDEQYF,TGTGCCAGCAGCATGGGACTAGCGGGACGCGACGAGCAGTACTTC
TRBJ1-4,NA,15,TRBV2,NA,CASSRELGVNEKLFF,TGCGCCAGCAGTCGAGAGTTGGGAGTTAATGAAAAACTGTTTTTT
TRBJ1-6,NA,13,TRBV29-1,NA,CSVEEGYNSPLHF,TGCAGCGTTGAAGAGGGGTATAATTCACCCCTCCACTTT
TRBJ1-2,NA,15,TRBV20-1,TRBD1,CSVRNRQGINYGYTF,TGCAGTGTTAGGAACCGACAGGGGATAAACTATGGCTACACCTTC
TRBJ1-6,few,13,TRBV9,NA,CASSVGGVSPLHF,TGTGCCAGCAGCGTAGGGGGGGTTTCACCCCTCCACTTT
TRBJ1-6,NA,15,TRBV7-6,NA,CASSNRSSYNSPLHF,TGTGCCAGCAGCAACAGGAGCTCCTATAATTCACCCCTCCACTTT
TRBJ2-5,many,16,TRBV7-2,NA,CASSLASSSAQETQYF,TGTGCCAGCAGCTTAGCTTCGTCTAGCGCCCAAGAGACCCAGTACTTC